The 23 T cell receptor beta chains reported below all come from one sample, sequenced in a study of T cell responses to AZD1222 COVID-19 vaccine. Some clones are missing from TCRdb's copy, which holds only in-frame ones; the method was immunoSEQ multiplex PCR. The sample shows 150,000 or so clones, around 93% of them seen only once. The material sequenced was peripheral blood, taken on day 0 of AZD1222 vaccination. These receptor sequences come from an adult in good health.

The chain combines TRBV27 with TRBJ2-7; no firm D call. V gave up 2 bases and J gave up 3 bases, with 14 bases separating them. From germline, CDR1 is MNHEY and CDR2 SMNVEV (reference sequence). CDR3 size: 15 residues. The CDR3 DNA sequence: TGTGCCAGCAGTTTAGGTATTCTCGCGAACTACGAGCAGTACTTC. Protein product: CASSLGILANYEQYF.

The CDR3 sequence is CSVVPLAGGRADTQYF. The CDR3 nucleotides are TGCAGCGTTGTCCCTCTAGCGGGGGGGCGAGCAGATACGCAGTATTTT. This chain links TRBV29-1 with TRBJ2-3; 12 positions agree with TRBD2. With 4 bases clipped from V and 4 bases from J, the junction kept 9 bases outside the gene matches. CDR3 length: 16 residues. The germline CDR1 and CDR2 sequences are SQVTM and ANQGSEA.

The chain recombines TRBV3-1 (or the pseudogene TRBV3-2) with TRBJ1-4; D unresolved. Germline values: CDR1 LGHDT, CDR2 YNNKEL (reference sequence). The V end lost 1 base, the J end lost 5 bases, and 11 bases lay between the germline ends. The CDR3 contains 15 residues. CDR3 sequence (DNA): TGTGCCAGCAGCCAAGCCGGGGTGGGGAATGAAAAACTGTTTTTT. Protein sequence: CASSQAGVGNEKLFF.

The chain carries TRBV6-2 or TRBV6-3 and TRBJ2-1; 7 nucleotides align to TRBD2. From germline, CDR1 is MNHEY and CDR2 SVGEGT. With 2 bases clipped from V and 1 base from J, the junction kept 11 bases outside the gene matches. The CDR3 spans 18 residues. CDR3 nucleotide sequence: TGTGCCAGCAGTTACCGGAGGGCTAGCGGACTATCCTACAATGAGCAGTTCTTC. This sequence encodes CASSYRRASGLSYNEQFF.

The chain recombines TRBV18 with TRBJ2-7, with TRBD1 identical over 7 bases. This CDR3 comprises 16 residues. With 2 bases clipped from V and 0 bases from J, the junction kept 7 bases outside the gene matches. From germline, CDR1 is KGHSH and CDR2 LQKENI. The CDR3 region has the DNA TGTGCCAGCTCACCAATCGGGACAGCTCTCTCCTACGAGCAGTACTTC. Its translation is CASSPIGTALSYEQYF.

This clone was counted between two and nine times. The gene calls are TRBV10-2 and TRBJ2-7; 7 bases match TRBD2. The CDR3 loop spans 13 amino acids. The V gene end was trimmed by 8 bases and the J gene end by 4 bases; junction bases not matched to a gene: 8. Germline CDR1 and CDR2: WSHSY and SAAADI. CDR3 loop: CASLGLGPYEQYF. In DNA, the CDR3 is TGCGCCAGCCTAGGACTAGGGCCTTACGAGCAGTACTTC.

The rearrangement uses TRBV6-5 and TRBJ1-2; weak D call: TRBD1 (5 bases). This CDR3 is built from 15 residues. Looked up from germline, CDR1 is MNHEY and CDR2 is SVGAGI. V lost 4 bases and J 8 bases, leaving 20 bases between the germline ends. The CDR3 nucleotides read TGTGCCAGCAGTTCTATCCGTCCGGGACGTTTGGGCTACACCTTC. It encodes CASSSIRPGRLGYTF.

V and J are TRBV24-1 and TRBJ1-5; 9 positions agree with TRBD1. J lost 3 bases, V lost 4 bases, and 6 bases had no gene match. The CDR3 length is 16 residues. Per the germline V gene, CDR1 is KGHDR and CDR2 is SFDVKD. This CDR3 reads CATSDRGQGFNQPQHF. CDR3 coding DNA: TGTGCCACCAGTGACCGGGGACAGGGATTCAATCAGCCCCAGCATTTT.

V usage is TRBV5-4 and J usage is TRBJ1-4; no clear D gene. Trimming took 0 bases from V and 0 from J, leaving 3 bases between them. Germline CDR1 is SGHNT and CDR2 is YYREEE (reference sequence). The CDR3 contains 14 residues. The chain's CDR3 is CASSLESTNEKLFF. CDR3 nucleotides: TGTGCCAGCAGCTTGGAGTCAACTAATGAAAAACTGTTTTTT.

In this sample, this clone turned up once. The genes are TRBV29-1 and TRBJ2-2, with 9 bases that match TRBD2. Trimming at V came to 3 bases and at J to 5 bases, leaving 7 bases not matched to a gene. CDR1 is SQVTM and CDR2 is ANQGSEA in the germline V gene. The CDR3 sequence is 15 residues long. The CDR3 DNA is TGCAGCGTTGATATCGGGCGGGAGGGAACCGGGGAGCTGTTTTTT. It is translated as CSVDIGREGTGELFF.

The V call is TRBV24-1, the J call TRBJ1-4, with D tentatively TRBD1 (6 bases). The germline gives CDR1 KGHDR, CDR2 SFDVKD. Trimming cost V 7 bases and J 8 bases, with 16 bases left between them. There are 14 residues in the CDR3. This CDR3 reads CATSKTGLGEKLFF. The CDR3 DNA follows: TGTGCCACCAGCAAAACAGGGTTGGGGGAAAAACTGTTTTTT.

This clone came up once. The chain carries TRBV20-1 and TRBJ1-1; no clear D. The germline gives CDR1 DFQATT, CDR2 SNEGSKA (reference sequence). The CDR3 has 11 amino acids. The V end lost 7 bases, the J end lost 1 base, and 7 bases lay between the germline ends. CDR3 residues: CSVRKNTEAFF. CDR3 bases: TGCAGTGTCAGAAAGAACACTGAAGCTTTCTTT.

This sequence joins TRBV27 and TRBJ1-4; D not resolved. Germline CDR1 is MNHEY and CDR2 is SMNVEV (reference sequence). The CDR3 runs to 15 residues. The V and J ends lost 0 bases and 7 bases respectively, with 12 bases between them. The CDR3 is CASSLSNSPFEKLFF. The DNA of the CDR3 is TGTGCCAGCAGTTTATCGAACAGTCCTTTTGAAAAACTGTTTTTT.

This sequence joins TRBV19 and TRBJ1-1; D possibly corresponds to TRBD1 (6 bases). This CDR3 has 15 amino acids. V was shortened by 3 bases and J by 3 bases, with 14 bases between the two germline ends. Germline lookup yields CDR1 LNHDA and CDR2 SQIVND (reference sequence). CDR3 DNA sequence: TGTGCCAGTAGTATGGAGGGGGTTTCGTACACTGAAGCTTTCTTT. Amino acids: CASSMEGVSYTEAFF.

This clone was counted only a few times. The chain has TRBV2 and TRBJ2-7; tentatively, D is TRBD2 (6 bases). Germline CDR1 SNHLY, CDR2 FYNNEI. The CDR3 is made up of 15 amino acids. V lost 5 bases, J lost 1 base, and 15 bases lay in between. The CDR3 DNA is TGTGCCAGCAGTAGCGACGGAGGGTTGTCCTACGAGCAGTACTTC. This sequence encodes CASSSDGGLSYEQYF.

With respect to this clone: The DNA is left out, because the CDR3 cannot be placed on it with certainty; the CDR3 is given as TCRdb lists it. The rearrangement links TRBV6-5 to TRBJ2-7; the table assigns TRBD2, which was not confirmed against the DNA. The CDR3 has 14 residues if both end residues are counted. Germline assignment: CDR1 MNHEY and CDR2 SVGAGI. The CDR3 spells CASSTSGGSYEQYF.

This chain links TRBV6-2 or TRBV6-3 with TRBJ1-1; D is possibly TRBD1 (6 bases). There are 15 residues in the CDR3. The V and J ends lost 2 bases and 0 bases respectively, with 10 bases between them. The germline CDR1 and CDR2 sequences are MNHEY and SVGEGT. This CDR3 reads CASSYPQGLNTEAFF. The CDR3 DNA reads TGTGCCAGCAGTTACCCCCAGGGGCTGAACACTGAAGCTTTCTTT.

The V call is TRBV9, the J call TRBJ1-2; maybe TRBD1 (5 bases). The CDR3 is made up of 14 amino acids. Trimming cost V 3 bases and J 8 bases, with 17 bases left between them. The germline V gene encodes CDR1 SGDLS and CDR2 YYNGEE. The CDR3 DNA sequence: TGTGCCAGCAGCGCTGGGGACGGCGCTGTGGGCTACACCTTC. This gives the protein CASSAGDGAVGYTF.

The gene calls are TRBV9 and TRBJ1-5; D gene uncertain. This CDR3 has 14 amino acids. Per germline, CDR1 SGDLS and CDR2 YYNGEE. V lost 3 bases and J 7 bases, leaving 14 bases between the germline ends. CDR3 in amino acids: CASSEEGLRQPQHF. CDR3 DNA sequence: TGTGCCAGCAGCGAGGAGGGCTTGAGGCAGCCCCAGCATTTT. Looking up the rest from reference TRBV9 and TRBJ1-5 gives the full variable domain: DSGVTQTPKHLITATGQRVTLRCSPRSGDLSVYWYQQSLDQGLQFLIQYYNGEERAKGNILERFSAQQFPDLHSELNLSSLELGDSALYFCASSEEGLRQPQHFGDGTRLSIL.

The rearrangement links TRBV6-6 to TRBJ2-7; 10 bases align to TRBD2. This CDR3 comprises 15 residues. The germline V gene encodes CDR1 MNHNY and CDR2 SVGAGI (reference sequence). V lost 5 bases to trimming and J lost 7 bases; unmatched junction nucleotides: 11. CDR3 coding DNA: TGTGCCAGCAGTAGCTCTAGCGGGGGAGTGCGGGAGCAGTACTTC. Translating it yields CASSSSSGGVREQYF.

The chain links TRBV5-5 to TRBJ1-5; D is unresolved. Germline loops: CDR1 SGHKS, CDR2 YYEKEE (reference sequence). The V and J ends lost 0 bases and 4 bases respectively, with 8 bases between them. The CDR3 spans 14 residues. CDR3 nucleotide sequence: TGTGCCAGCAGCTTGGGCGGTCGAAATCAGCCCCAGCATTTT. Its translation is CASSLGGRNQPQHF.

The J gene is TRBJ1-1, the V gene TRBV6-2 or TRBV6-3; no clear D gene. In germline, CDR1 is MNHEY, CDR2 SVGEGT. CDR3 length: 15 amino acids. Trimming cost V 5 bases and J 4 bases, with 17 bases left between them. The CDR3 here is CASSVQPPPLTEAFF. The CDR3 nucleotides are TGTGCCAGCAGTGTCCAGCCTCCACCGCTCACTGAAGCTTTCTTT.

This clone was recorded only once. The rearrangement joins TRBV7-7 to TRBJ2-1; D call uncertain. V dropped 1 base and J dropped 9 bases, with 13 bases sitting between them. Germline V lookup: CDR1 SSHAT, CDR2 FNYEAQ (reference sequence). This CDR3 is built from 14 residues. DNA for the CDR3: TGTGCCAGCAGCTTAGTACCCAGGTGGAGTGAGCAGTTCTTC. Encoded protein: CASSLVPRWSEQFF.